This T cell receptor (beta chain) comes out of a study of blood T cell repertoires in COVID-19. Germline CDR1 and CDR2: LNHDA and SQIVND (reference sequence). V shed 3 bases and J shed 2 bases, with 9 bases lying between them. CDR3 length: 14 amino acids. TCRdb keeps only in-frame clones here, not all; method: immunoSEQ multiplex PCR. Here the sample spans about 670,000 clones, 70% to 90% being singletons. V usage is TRBV19 and J usage is TRBJ2-3; D might be TRBD1 (6 bases). Material: peripheral blood. The origin of this receptor is a woman between 18 and 30 years old with acute or convalescent COVID-19. The CDR3 sequence: CASSITGTTDTQYF. DNA for the CDR3: TGTGCCAGTAGTATTACAGGGACCACAGATACGCAGTATTTT.